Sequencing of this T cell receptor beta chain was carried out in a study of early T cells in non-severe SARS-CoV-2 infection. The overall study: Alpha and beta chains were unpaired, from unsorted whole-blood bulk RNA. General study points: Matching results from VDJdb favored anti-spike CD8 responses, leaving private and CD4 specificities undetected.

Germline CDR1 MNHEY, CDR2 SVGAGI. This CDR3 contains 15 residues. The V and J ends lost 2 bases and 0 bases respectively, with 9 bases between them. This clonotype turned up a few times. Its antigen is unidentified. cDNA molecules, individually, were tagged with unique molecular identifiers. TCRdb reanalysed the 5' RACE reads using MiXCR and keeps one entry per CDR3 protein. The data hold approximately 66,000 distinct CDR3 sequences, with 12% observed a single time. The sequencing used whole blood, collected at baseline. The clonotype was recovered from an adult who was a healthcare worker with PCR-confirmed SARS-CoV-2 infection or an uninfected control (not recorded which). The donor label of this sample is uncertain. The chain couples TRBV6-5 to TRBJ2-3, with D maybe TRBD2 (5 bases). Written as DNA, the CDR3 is TGTGCCAGCAGTTACGCCGGGGTCAGCACAGATACGCAGTATTTT. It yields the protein CASSYAGVSTDTQYF.